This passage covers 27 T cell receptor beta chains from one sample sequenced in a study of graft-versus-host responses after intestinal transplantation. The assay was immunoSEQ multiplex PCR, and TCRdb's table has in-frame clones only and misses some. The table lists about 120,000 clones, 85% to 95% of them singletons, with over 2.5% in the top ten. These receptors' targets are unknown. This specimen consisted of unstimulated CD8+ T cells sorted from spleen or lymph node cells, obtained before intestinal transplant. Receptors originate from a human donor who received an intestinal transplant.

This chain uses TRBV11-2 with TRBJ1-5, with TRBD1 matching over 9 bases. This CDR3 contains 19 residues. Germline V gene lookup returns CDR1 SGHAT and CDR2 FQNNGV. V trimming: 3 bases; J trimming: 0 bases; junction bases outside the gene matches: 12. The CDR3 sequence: CASSFYRGTGQNSNQPQHF. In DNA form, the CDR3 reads TGTGCCAGCAGCTTCTATAGAGGGACAGGGCAAAATAGCAATCAGCCCCAGCATTTT.

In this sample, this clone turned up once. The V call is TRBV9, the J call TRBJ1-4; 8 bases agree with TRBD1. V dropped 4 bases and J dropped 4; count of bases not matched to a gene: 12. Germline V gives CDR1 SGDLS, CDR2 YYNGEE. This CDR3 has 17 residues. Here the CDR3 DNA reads TGTGCCAGCAGCCCCGAGACAGGGGCCCCAATTAATGAAAAACTGTTTTTT. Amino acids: CASSPETGAPINEKLFF.

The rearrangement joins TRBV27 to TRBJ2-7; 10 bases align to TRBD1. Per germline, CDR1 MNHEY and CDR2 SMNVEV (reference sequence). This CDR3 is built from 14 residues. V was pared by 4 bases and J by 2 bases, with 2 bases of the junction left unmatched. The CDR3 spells CASSYGQGAYEQYF. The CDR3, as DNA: TGTGCCAGCAGTTACGGACAGGGGGCCTACGAGCAGTACTTC.

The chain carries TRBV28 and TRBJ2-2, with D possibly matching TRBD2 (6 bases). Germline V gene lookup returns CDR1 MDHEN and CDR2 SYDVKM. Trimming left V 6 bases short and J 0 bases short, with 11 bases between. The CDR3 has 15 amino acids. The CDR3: CASRQRRANTGELFF. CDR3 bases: TGTGCCAGCAGGCAGCGGAGGGCGAACACCGGGGAGCTGTTTTTT.

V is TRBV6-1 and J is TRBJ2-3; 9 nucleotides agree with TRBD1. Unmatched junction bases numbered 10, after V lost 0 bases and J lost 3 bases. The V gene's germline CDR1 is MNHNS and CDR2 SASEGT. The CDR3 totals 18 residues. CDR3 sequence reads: CASSEAQQGARGTDTQYF. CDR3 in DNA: TGTGCCAGCAGTGAAGCGCAACAGGGGGCGAGAGGAACAGATACGCAGTATTTT.

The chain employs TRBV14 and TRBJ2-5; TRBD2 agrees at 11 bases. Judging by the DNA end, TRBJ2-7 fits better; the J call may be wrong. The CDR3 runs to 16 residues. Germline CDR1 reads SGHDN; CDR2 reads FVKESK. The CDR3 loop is CASSQLTSGTPYEQYF. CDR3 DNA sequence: TGTGCCAGCAGCCAACTGACTAGCGGGACCCCCTACGAGCAGTACTTC.

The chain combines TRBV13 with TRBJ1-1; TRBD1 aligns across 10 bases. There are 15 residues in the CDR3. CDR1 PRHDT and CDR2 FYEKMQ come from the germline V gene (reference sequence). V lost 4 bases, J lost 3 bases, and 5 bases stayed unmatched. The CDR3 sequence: CASSSAGTGDTEAFF. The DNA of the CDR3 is TGTGCCAGCAGCTCGGCCGGGACAGGGGACACTGAAGCTTTCTTT.

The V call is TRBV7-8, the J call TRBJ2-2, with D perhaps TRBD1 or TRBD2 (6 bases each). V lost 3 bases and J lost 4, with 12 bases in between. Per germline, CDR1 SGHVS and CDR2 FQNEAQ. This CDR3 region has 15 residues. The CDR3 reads CASSLRDKSTGELFF. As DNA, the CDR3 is TGTGCCAGCAGCTTGCGGGACAAAAGCACCGGGGAGCTGTTTTTT.

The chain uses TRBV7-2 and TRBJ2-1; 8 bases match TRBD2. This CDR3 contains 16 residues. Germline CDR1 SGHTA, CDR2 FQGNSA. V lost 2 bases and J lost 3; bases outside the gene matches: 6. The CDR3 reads CASSLSGGRIYNEQFF. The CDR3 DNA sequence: TGTGCCAGCAGCTTATCAGGCGGGAGGATCTACAATGAGCAGTTCTTC. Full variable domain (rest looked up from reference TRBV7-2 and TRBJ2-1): GAGVSQSPSNKVTEKGKDVELRCDPISGHTALYWYRQSLGQGLEFLIYFQGNSAPDKSGLPSDRFSAERTGGSVSTLTIQRTQQEDSAVYLCASSLSGGRIYNEQFFGPGTRLTVL.

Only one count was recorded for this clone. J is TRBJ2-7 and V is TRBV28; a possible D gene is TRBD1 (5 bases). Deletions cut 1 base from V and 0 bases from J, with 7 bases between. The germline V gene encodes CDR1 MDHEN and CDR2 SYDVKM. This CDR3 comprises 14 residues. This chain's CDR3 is CASSLYQGSYEQYF. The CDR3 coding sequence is TGTGCCAGCAGTTTATACCAGGGCTCCTACGAGCAGTACTTC.

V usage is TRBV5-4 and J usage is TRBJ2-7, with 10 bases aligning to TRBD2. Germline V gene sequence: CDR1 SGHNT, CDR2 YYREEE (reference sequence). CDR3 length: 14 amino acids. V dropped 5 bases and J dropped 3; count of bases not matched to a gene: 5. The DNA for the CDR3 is TGTGCCAGCAGGTCCGGGACTAGCGTCTACGAGCAGTACTTC. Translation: CASRSGTSVYEQYF. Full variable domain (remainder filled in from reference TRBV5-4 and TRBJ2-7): ETGVTQSPTHLIKTRGQQVTLRCSSQSGHNTVSWYQQALGQGPQFIFQYYREEENGRGNFPPRFSGLQFPNYSSELNVNALELDDSALYLCASRSGTSVYEQYFGPGTRLTVT.

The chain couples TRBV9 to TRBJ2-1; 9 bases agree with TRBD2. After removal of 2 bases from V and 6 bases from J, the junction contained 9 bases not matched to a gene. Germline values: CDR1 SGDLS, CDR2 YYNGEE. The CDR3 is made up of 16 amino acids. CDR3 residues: CASSVYPAGGINEQFF. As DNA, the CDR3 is TGTGCCAGCAGCGTGTACCCCGCGGGAGGGATCAATGAGCAGTTCTTC.

The CDR3, as DNA: TGTGCCAGTAGTATCCCGGGGACTAGCGGGGGACCTTCCTACAATGAGCAGTTCTTC. Translating gives CASSIPGTSGGPSYNEQFF. This rearrangement joins TRBV19 to TRBJ2-1; TRBD2 aligns across 14 bases. Trimming cost V 3 bases and J 1 base; bases outside gene matches: 8. The CDR3 loop spans 19 amino acids. Germline V gene data show CDR1 as LNHDA and CDR2 as SQIVND (reference sequence).

CDR3 sequence (DNA): TGTGCCAGTAGTAGCGGGAGGGCCTACGAGCAGTACTTC. Translation gives CASSSGRAYEQYF. The J gene is TRBJ2-5, the V gene TRBV19; 9 bases are a match to TRBD2. The DNA end is a closer match to TRBJ2-7, so the J assignment may be wrong. The germline V gene has CDR1 LNHDA and CDR2 SQIVND (reference sequence). The CDR3 is made up of 13 amino acids.

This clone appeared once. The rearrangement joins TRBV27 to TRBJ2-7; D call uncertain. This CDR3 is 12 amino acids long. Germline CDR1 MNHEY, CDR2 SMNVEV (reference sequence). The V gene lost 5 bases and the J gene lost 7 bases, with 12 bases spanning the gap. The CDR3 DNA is TGTGCCAGCAGTGATAGCCGTGGGGAGCAGTACTTC. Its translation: CASSDSRGEQYF.

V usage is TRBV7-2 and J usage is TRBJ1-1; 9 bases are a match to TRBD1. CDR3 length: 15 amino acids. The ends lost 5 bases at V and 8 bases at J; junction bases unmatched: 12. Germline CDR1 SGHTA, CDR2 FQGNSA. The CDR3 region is CASSLDWTGDWEAFF. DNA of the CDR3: TGTGCCAGCAGCCTCGATTGGACAGGGGACTGGGAAGCTTTCTTT.

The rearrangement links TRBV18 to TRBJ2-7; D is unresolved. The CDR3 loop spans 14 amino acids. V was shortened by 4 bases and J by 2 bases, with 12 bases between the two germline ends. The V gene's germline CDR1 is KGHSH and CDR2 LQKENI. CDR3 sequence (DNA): TGTGCCAGCTCACGATTGGACGGCACCTACGAGCAGTACTTC. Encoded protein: CASSRLDGTYEQYF. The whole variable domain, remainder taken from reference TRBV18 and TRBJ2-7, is NAGVMQNPRHLVRRRGQEARLRCSPMKGHSHVYWYRQLPEEGLKFMVYLQKENIIDESGMPKERFSAEFPKEGPSILRIQQVVRGDSAAYFCASSRLDGTYEQYFGPGTRLTVT.

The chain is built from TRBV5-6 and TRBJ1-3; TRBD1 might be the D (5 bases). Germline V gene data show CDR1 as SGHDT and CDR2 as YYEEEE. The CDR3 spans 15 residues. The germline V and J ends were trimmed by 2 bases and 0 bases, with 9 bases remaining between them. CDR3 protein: CASSFGGYSGNTIYF. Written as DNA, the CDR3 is TGTGCCAGCAGCTTTGGGGGTTACTCTGGAAACACCATATATTTT.

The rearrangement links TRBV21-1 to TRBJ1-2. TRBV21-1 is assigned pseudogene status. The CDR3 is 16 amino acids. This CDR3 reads CASSKEIHRGNYGYTF. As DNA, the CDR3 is TGTGCCAGCAGCAAAGAAATACACAGAGGTAACTATGGCTACACCTTC.

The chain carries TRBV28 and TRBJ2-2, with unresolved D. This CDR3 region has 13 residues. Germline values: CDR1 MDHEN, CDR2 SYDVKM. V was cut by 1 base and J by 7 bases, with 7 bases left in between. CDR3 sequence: CASSLSMNGELFF. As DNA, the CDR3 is TGTGCCAGCAGTTTATCTATGAACGGGGAGCTGTTTTTT.

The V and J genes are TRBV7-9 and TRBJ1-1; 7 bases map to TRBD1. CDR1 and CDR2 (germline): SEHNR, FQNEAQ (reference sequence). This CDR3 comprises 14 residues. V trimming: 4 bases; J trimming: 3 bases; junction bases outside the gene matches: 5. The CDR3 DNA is TGTGCCAGCAGCTCCAGTCAGGGGGACACTGAAGCTTTCTTT. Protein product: CASSSSQGDTEAFF.

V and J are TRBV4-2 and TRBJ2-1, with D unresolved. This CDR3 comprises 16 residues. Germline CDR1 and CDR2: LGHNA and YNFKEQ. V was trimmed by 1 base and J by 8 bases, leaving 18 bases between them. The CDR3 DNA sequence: TGTGCCAGCAGCCAAGTCGTCGCGGAGCCCGTCGATGAGCAGTTCTTC. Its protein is CASSQVVAEPVDEQFF.

The CDR3 nucleotides are TGTGCTAGTGGTTTCACCTTTTTCAATCAGCCCCAGCATTTT. It codes for CASGFTFFNQPQHF. This chain joins TRBV12-5 and TRBJ1-5; D uncertain. The CDR3 covers 14 residues. Germline V CDR1 and CDR2: LGHNT, FRNRAP. V lost 3 bases and J 3 bases, leaving 9 bases between the germline ends.

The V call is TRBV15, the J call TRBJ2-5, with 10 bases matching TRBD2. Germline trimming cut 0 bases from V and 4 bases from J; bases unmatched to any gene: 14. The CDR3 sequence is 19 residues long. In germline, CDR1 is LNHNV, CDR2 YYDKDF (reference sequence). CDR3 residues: CATSRDLISGRVDRETQYF. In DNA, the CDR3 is TGTGCCACCAGCAGAGATCTAATAAGCGGGAGGGTAGATAGAGAGACCCAGTACTTC.

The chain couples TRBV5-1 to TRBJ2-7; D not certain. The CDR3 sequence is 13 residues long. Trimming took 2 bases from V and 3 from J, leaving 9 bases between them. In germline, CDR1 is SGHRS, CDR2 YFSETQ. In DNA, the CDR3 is TGCGCCAGCAGCTTCTTCTACGACTACGAGCAGTACTTC. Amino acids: CASSFFYDYEQYF.

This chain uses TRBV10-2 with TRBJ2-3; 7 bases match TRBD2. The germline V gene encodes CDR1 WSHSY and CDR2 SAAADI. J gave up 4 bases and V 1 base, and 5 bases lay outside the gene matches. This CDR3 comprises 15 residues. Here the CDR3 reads CASSEYPAGPDTQYF. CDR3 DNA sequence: TGCGCCAGCAGTGAGTACCCAGCGGGGCCAGATACGCAGTATTTT.

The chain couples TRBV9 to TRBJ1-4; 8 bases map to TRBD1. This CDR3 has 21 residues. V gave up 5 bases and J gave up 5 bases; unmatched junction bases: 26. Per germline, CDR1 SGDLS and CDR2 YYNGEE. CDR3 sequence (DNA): TGTGCCAGCAGTTATGACCGGACAGGGTTTGGTCGTTCGCTGGGGAATGAAAAACTGTTTTTT. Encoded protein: CASSYDRTGFGRSLGNEKLFF.